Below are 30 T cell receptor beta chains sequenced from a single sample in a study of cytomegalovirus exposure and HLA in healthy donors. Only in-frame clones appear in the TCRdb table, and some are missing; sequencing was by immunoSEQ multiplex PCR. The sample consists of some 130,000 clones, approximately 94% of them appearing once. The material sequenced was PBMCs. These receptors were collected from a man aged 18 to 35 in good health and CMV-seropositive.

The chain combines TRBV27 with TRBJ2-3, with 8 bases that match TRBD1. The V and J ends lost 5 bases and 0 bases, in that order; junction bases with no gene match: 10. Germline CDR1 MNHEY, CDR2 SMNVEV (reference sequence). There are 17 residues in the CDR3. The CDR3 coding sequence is TGTGCCAGCAGTCGATTCGGGGGACAGGTCAGCACAGATACGCAGTATTTT. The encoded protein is CASSRFGGQVSTDTQYF.

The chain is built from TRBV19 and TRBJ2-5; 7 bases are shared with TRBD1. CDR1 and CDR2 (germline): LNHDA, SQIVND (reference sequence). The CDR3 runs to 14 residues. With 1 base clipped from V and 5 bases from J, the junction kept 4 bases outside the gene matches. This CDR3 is CASSIGARGETQYF. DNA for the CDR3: TGTGCCAGTAGTATAGGGGCCAGGGGGGAGACCCAGTACTTC.

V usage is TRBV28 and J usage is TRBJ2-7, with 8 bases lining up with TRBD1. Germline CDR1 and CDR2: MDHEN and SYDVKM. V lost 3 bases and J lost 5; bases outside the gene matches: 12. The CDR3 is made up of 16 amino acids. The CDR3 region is CASSFSLDRVTDEQYF. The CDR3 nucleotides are TGTGCCAGCAGTTTCTCTCTGGACAGGGTAACTGACGAGCAGTACTTC.

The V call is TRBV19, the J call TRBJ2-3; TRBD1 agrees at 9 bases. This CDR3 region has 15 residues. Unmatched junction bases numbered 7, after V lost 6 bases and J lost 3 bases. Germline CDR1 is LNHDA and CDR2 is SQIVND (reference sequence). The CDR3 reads CASSSTGGMTDTQYF. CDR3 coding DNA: TGTGCCAGTAGCTCGACAGGGGGTATGACAGATACGCAGTATTTT.

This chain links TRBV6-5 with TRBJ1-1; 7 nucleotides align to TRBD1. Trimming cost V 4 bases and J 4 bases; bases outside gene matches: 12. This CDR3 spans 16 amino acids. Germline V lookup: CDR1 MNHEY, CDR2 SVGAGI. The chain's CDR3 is CASSSGTDFSGTEAFF. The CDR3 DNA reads TGTGCCAGCAGTTCTGGGACAGATTTTTCGGGCACTGAAGCTTTCTTT.

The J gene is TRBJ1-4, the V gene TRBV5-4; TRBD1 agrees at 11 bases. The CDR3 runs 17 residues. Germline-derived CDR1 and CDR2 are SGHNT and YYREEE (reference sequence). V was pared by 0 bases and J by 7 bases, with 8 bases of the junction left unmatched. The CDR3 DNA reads TGTGCCAGCAGCTTGGGGACAGGGGGCGCGTTGGGTGAAAAACTGTTTTTT. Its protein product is CASSLGTGGALGEKLFF.

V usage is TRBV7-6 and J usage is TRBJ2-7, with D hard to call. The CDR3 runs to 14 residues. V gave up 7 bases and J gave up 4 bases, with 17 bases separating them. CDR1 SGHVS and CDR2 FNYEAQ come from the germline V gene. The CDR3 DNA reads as TGTGCCAGCAACCACACGGGTAGTAGGTACGAGCAGTACTTC. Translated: CASNHTGSRYEQYF.

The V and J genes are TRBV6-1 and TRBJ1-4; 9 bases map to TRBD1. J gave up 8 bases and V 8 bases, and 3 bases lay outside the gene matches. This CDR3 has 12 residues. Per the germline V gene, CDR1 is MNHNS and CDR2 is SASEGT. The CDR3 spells CASDRGEEKLFF. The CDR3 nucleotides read TGTGCCAGCGACAGGGGGGAGGAAAAACTGTTTTTT.

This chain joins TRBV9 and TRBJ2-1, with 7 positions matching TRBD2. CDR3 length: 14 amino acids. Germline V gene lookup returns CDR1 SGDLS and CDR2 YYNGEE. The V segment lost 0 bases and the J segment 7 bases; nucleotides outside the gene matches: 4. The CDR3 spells CASSVVASGNEQFF. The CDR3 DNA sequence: TGTGCCAGCAGCGTAGTCGCTAGCGGAAATGAGCAGTTCTTC.

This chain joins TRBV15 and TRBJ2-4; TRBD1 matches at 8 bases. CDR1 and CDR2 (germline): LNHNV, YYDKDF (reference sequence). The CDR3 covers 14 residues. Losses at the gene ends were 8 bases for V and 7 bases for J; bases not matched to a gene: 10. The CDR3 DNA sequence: TGTGCCACCCTTATGGACGCAGGGGGCAACATTCAGTACTTC. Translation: CATLMDAGGNIQYF. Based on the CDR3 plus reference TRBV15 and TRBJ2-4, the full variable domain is DAMVIQNPRYQVTQFGKPVTLSCSQTLNHNVMYWYQQKSSQAPKLLFHYYDKDFNNEADTPDNFQSRRPNTSFCFLDIRSPGLGDTAMYLCATLMDAGGNIQYFGAGTRLSVL.

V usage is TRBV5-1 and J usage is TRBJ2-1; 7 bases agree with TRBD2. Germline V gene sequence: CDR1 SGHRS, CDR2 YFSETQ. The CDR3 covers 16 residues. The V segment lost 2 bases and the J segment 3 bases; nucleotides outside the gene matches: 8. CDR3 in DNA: TGCGCCAGCAGCTTAACAAGCGGGGCGGACTACAATGAGCAGTTCTTC. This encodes CASSLTSGADYNEQFF.

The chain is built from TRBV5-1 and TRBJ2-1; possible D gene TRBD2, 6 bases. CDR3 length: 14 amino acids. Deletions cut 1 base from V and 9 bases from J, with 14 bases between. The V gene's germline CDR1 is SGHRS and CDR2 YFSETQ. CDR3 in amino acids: CASSLTSSMGEQFF. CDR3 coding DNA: TGCGCCAGCAGCTTGACTAGCTCCATGGGTGAGCAGTTCTTC.

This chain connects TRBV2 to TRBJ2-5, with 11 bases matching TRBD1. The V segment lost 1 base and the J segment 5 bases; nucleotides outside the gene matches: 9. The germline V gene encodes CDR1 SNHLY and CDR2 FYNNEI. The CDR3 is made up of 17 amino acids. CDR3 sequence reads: CASSEEWGQGDGETQYF. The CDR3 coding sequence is TGTGCCAGCAGTGAAGAATGGGGACAGGGGGATGGGGAGACCCAGTACTTC.

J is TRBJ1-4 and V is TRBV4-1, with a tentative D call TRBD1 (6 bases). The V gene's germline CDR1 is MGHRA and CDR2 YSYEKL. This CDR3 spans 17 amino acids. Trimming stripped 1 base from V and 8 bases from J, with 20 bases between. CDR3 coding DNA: TGCGCCAGCAGCCAAGCGCCCCTGGGGGGGGCGGTGGAAAAACTGTTTTTT. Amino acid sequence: CASSQAPLGGAVEKLFF.

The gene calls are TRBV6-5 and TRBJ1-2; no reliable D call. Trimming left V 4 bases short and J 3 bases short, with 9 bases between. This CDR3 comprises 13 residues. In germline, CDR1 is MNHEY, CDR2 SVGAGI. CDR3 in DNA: TGTGCCAGCAGTTCCCGAGAGGACTATGGCTACACCTTC. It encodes CASSSREDYGYTF.

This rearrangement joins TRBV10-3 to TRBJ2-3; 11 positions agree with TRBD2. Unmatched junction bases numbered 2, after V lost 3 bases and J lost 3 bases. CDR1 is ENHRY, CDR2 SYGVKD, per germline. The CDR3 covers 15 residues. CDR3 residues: CAISDSGRGTDTQYF. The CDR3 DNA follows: TGTGCCATCAGTGATAGCGGGAGGGGAACAGATACGCAGTATTTT.

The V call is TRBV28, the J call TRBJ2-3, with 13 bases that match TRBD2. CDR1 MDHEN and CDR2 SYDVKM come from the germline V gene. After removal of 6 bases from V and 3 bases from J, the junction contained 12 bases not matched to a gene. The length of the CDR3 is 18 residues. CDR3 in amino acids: CASSSPRTSGSRTDTQYF. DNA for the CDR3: TGTGCCAGCAGCTCACCTCGGACTAGCGGGAGTCGAACAGATACGCAGTATTTT.

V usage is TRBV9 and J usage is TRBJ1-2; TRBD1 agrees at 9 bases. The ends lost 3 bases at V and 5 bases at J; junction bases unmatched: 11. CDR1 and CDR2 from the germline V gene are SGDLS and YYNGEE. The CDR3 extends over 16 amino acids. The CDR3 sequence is CASSAPGTGSWYGYTF. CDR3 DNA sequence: TGTGCCAGCAGCGCGCCCGGGACAGGGTCCTGGTATGGCTACACCTTC.

CDR3 sequence: CASSQIGQGSNEQFF. The CDR3 DNA sequence: TGTGCCAGCAGCCAAATCGGACAGGGAAGCAATGAGCAGTTCTTC. This chain links TRBV4-2 with TRBJ2-1, with 8 bases aligning to TRBD1. The V and J ends lost 2 bases and 6 bases, in that order; junction bases with no gene match: 6. Germline V lookup: CDR1 LGHNA, CDR2 YNFKEQ. The CDR3 contains 15 residues.

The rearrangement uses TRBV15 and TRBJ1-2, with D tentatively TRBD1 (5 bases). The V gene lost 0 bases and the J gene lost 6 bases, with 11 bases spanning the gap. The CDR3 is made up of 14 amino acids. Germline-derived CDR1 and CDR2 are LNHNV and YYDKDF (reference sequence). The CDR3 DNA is TGTGCCACCAGCAGAGATGGGTGGGGGGATGGCTACACCTTC. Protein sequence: CATSRDGWGDGYTF.

DNA of the CDR3: TGTGCCAGTAGTATACTACCCGATCAGCCCCAGCATTTT. It translates to CASSILPDQPQHF. The V gene is TRBV19, the J gene TRBJ1-5; D ambiguous. Germline CDR1 and CDR2: LNHDA and SQIVND (reference sequence). The CDR3 loop spans 13 amino acids. Trimming shortened V by 2 bases and J by 5 bases, and 7 bases separated the two germline ends.

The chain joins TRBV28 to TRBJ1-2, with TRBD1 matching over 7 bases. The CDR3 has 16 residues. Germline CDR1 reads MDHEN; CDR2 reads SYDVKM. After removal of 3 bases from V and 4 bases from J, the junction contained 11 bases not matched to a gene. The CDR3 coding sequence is TGTGCCAGCAGTTTGGGGTTACAGGGGAGGCTCTATGGCTACACCTTC. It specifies CASSLGLQGRLYGYTF.

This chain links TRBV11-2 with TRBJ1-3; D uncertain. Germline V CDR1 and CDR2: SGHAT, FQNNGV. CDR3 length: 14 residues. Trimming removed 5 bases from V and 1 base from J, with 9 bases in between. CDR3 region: CASSLSGSGNTIYF. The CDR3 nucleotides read TGTGCCAGCAGCCTGAGCGGATCTGGAAACACCATATATTTT.

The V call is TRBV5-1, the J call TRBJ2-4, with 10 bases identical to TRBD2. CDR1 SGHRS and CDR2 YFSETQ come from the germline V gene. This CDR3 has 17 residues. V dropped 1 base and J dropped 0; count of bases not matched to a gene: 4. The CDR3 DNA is TGCGCCAGCAGCTTGAACCGACTAGCGGGAGCCAAAAACATTCAGTACTTC. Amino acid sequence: CASSLNRLAGAKNIQYF. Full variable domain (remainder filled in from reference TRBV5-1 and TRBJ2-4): KAGVTQTPRYLIKTRGQQVTLSCSPISGHRSVSWYQQTPGQGLQFLFEYFSETQRNKGNFPGRFSGRQFSNSRSEMNVSTLELGDSALYLCASSLNRLAGAKNIQYFGAGTRLSVL.

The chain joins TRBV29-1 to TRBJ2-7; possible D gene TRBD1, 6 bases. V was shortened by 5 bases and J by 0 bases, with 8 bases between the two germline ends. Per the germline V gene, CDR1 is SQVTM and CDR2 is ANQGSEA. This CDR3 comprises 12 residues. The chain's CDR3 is CSVRDNSYEQYF. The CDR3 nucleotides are TGCAGCGTTAGGGACAACTCCTACGAGCAGTACTTC.

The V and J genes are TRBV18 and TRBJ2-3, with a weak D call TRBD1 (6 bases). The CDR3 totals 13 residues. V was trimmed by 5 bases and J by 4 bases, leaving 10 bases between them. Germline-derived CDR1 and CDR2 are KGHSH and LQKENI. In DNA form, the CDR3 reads TGTGCCAGCTCAGTTGGACAGCCAGATACGCAGTATTTT. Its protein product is CASSVGQPDTQYF.

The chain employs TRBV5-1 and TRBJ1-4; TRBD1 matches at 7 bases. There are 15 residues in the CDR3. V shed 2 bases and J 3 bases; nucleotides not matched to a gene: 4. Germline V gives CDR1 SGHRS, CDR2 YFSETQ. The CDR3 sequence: CASSLNRGANEKLFF. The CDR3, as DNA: TGCGCCAGCAGCTTAAACAGGGGAGCTAATGAAAAACTGTTTTTT.

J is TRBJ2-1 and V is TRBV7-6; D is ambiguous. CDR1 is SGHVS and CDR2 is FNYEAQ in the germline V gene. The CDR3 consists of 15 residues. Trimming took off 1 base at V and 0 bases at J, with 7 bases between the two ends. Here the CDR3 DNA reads TGTGCCAGCAGCTTAGGGTGGAGCTCCTACAATGAGCAGTTCTTC. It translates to CASSLGWSSYNEQFF.

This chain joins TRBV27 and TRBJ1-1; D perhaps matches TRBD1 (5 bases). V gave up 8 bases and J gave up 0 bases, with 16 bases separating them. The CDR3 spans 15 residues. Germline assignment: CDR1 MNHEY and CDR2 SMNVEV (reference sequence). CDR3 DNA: TGTGCCAGCGGGTTAGGAGGGGTCATGAACACTGAAGCTTTCTTT. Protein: CASGLGGVMNTEAFF.

The CDR3 here is CAISGGLAGVGGNEQFF. Written as DNA, the CDR3 is TGTGCCATCAGTGGAGGACTAGCGGGAGTCGGGGGAAATGAGCAGTTCTTC. J is TRBJ2-1 and V is TRBV10-3; 13 bases are shared with TRBD2. Trimming cost V 4 bases and J 7 bases; bases outside gene matches: 10. This CDR3 region has 17 residues. Germline CDR1 is ENHRY and CDR2 is SYGVKD.